The T cell receptor beta chain described here comes from a study of beta chain features in type 1 diabetes. Study-level points and caveats: Any PCR bias toward short templates would affect both groups alike.

The V gene's germline CDR1 is SGHRS and CDR2 YFSETQ. CDR3 size: 16 residues. Trimming took 2 bases from V and 2 from J; bases not matched to a gene: 9. Reverse transcription of all isolated RNA meant that expressed TCRB transcripts were sequenced. Profiled with immunoSEQ multiplex PCR; TCRdb holds only in-frame clones, not every one. The sample yields more than 300,000 clones, roughly 13% seen once. This clone was recorded only once. Its specificity is not known. Sample: naive CD4+ T cells from blood. This clonotype was obtained from a man younger than 30 in good health. J is TRBJ1-2 and V is TRBV5-1; 7 positions match TRBD1. The CDR3 spells CASSFHHPGQNYGYTF. CDR3 nucleotide sequence: TGCGCCAGCAGCTTTCATCACCCGGGACAGAACTATGGCTACACCTTC.